The rows below give T cell receptor beta chains drawn from one sample of a study of identical twins. Each CDR3 protein gets one entry after TCRdb re-called the 5' RACE reads with MiXCR. The repertoire includes fewer than 550,000 distinct CDR3 sequences, roughly an eighth of them detected once, and more than 0.8% sits in the top ten. These data were likewise used in another study, on yellow fever vaccine responses in identical twins.

The sequenced material came from CD4+ T cells sorted from blood. These receptor sequences come from a woman aged 18 to 35 in good health. The CDR3 runs from the conserved cysteine through the conserved F or W. The D gene is left open where the match is weak. Clone size, where shown, is once, few, many, or a class for clones that have expanded.

CDR3 DNA	CDR3 protein	D gene	V gene	CDR3 length	clone size	J gene
TGTGCCAGCAGCTGGGACAGGGCGCCAATTTACGAGCAGTACTTC	CASSWDRAPIYEQYF	TRBD1	TRBV5-4	15	-	TRBJ2-7
TGTGCCAGCAGCTTAGGTGTGGGGGATTCAGGCAATCAGCCCCAGCATTTT	CASSLGVGDSGNQPQHF	-	TRBV7-9	17	few	TRBJ1-5
TGTGCCACCAGTGTCCTAGGGGCGGAAACAGATACGCAGTATTTT	CATSVLGAETDTQYF	-	TRBV24-1	15	few	TRBJ2-3
TGTGCCAGCAGCAGCGGGACAGGGGGAGATGGCTACACCTTC	CASSSGTGGDGYTF	TRBD1	TRBV7-3	14	-	TRBJ1-2
TGTGCCAGCAGCTTAAGTAACGGAAGATACAATGAGCAGTTCTTC	CASSLSNGRYNEQFF	-	TRBV7-6	15	-	TRBJ2-1
TGTGCCAGCAGTCCATACAGGGGGACGCAGTATTTT	CASSPYRGTQYF	TRBD1	TRBV27	12	few	TRBJ2-3
TGTGCCAGCAGCTTAGGACTAGCGGGAGGGCCAGGGTACAATGAGCAGTTCTTC	CASSLGLAGGPGYNEQFF	TRBD2	TRBV11-2	18	-	TRBJ2-1
TGTGCCAGCAGATCACGGGTCACAGATACGCAGTATTTT	CASRSRVTDTQYF	-	TRBV7-9	13	few	TRBJ2-3
TGTGCCAGCAGCTTAGCCGGGGGGGGGATCCCCTACGAGCAGTACTTC	CASSLAGGGIPYEQYF	TRBD2	TRBV7-2	16	few	TRBJ2-7
TGCAGTGCATCTAAGGGGCATAGCTCCTACGAGCAGTACTTC	CSASKGHSSYEQYF	-	TRBV20-1	14	-	TRBJ2-7
TGTGCCAGTAGTGCGCCGGGACTTACGAGCTCCTACGAGCAGTACTTC	CASSAPGLTSSYEQYF	-	TRBV19	16	-	TRBJ2-7
TGCAGTGCTAGACCGGGAGCCTACGAGCAGTACTTC	CSARPGAYEQYF	-	TRBV20-1	12	-	TRBJ2-7
TGCAGTGCTAGAGGAGAATGGGGGCACACTGAAGCTTTCTTT	CSARGEWGHTEAFF	-	TRBV20-1	14	-	TRBJ1-1
TGCGCCAGCAGCTTAGGTAGCGGGGGACACAATGAGCAGTTCTTC	CASSLGSGGHNEQFF	TRBD2	TRBV5-1	15	-	TRBJ2-1
TGTGCCAGCAGCTTAGCGGGACAGGCCCTTAATGAGCAGTTCTTC	CASSLAGQALNEQFF	TRBD1	TRBV11-2	15	few	TRBJ2-1
TGTGCCAGCAGTTACGGCAGGGACTACGAGCAGTACTTC	CASSYGRDYEQYF	-	TRBV6-2/TRBV6-3	13	many	TRBJ2-7
TGTGCCAGCAGCGTTGCCCCGGGACAGAACACTGAAGCTTTCTTT	CASSVAPGQNTEAFF	-	TRBV2	15	few	TRBJ1-1
TGTGCCAGCAGTCGACAGGGCATAAATCAGCCCCAGCATTTT	CASSRQGINQPQHF	TRBD1	TRBV12-3/TRBV12-4	14	few	TRBJ1-5
TGTGCCAGCAAGCCAGGGGTAGGTCAGCCCCAGCATTTT	CASKPGVGQPQHF	-	TRBV12-3/TRBV12-4	13	many	TRBJ1-5
TGTGCCAGCAGCCCCCCTTCAAACACAGATACGCAGTATTTT	CASSPPSNTDTQYF	-	TRBV3-1	14	-	TRBJ2-3
TGTGCCAGCAGTTACATCGGGACTGGGGGCAGGAACACTGAAGCTTTCTTT	CASSYIGTGGRNTEAFF	-	TRBV6-2/TRBV6-3	17	-	TRBJ1-1
TGCAGTGCTAGGACTAGCGGGGGGCCCTACGAGCAGTACTTC	CSARTSGGPYEQYF	TRBD2	TRBV20-1	14	-	TRBJ2-7
TGCAGTGCTAGGGGGGACAGTGCAACTAATGAAAAACTGTTTTTT	CSARGDSATNEKLFF	TRBD1	TRBV20-1	15	few	TRBJ1-4
TGTGCCAGCAGCTCAAGACTAGCGGGAACAAACTACAATGAGCAGTTCTTC	CASSSRLAGTNYNEQFF	TRBD2	TRBV11-2	17	few	TRBJ2-1
TGCGCCAGCGGGGTCGGGGTCAAAGCTGGGGCCAACGTCCTGACTTTC	CASGVGVKAGANVLTF	-	TRBV5-1	16	-	TRBJ2-6
TGTGCCAGCAGTCGCTTTGCGGCTATCACAGATACGCAGTATTTT	CASSRFAAITDTQYF	-	TRBV7-2	15	few	TRBJ2-3
TGTGCCAGCAGTTACTCTATCTTACAAGAGACCCAGTACTTC	CASSYSILQETQYF	-	TRBV6-5	14	many	TRBJ2-5
TGCGCCAGCAGCCAATTAGGGGCCAGGGAAGAGACCCAGTACTTC	CASSQLGAREETQYF	-	TRBV4-1	15	many	TRBJ2-5
TGTGCCAGCTGCCAGCCGGGACAGTCGCGCTACGAGCAGTACTTC	CASCQPGQSRYEQYF	TRBD1	TRBV7-2	15	once	TRBJ2-7
TGTGCCAGCAGCCCGAGGACGGATTTTCGTGAAAAACTGTTTTTT	CASSPRTDFREKLFF	-	TRBV11-2	15	-	TRBJ1-4
TGTGCTAGTGGTCCCGGACTGGCGGGGGATGAGCAGTTCTTC	CASGPGLAGDEQFF	TRBD2	TRBV12-5	14	many	TRBJ2-1
TGCGCCAGCAGCTTGGCCCACGGACCGGGGGTGGATGAGCAGTTCTTC	CASSLAHGPGVDEQFF	-	TRBV5-1	16	-	TRBJ2-1
TGTGCTAGCAGCTTAGGAGGAGGGGGAGATACGCAGTATTTT	CASSLGGGGDTQYF	-	TRBV7-7	14	few	TRBJ2-3
TGTGCCAGCAGCCAAGTGATGCAGCGGGGGTGGAACACCGGGGAGCTGTTTTTT	CASSQVMQRGWNTGELFF	TRBD2	TRBV4-2	18	many	TRBJ2-2
TGTGCCAGCAGTTTTAACAGGGGCGCGAACACCGGGGAGCTGTTTTTT	CASSFNRGANTGELFF	TRBD1	TRBV12-3/TRBV12-4	16	-	TRBJ2-2
TGTGCCAGCAGCCAAGCCGAGAGCACAAGGTCCTACGAGCAGTACTTC	CASSQAESTRSYEQYF	-	TRBV14	16	few	TRBJ2-7
TGTGCCAGCACCCGTCGCAGGGGACACTACGAGCAGTACTTC	CASTRRRGHYEQYF	-	TRBV12-3/TRBV12-4	14	-	TRBJ2-7
TGTGCCAGCATGTCGGAGTTAGGGACTGAAGCTTTCTTT	CASMSELGTEAFF	-	TRBV12-3/TRBV12-4	13	-	TRBJ1-1
TGTGCCAGCGGAGCGGGATTGGCGAAGACCCAGTACTTC	CASGAGLAKTQYF	TRBD2	TRBV7-2	13	-	TRBJ2-5
TGTGCCAGCAGCCAACGTGGCGGGGGGATCACCGGGGAGCTGTTTTTT	CASSQRGGGITGELFF	TRBD2	TRBV3-1	16	few	TRBJ2-2